Listed below are T cell receptor beta chains from one sample, sequenced in a study of CD8 T cell repertoires and HIV-1 epitope variants. Sequencing used immunoSEQ multiplex PCR; TCRdb keeps in-frame clones, though not all of them. The table lists 5,000 to 7,500 clones, 66% of them singletons. Their specific antigens are unknown. The specimen sequenced was cultured CD8+ T cells derived from PBMCs. Source of these receptors: a male donor with HIV. The CDR3 runs from the conserved cysteine through the conserved F or W. A D gene is named only where the DNA matches it firmly. Not all rows give a size; the values are once, few, many and, for expanded clones, a class.

-	13	TRBV4-3	TRBJ1-2	-	CASSQEPYYGYTF	TGCGCCAGCAGCCAAGAACCCTACTATGGCTACACCTTC
-	14	TRBV27	TRBJ2-3	-	CASSLRVSTDTQYF	TGTGCCAGCAGTTTGCGGGTGAGCACAGATACGCAGTATTTT
-	12	TRBV27	TRBJ1-1	few	CASSLGGAEAFF	TGTGCCAGCAGTTTAGGGGGGGCTGAAGCTTTCTTT
-	14	TRBV27	TRBJ2-3	-	CASSSGDGTDTQYF	TGTGCCAGCAGCTCGGGGGATGGGACAGATACGCAGTATTTT
-	11	TRBV9	TRBJ2-5	-	CASSVEETQYF	TGTGCCAGCAGCGTAGAAGAGACCCAGTACTTC
TRBD2	15	TRBV7-9	TRBJ2-7	-	CASSLTSALGYEQYF	TGTGCCAGCAGTTTGACTAGCGCATTGGGCTACGAGCAGTACTTC
-	15	TRBV18	TRBJ2-5	-	CASSPYRVGQETQYF	TGTGCCAGCTCACCGTACAGGGTGGGGCAAGAGACCCAGTACTTC
-	12	TRBV13	TRBJ2-5	-	CASSLGPETQYF	TGTGCCAGCAGCTTAGGCCCGGAGACCCAGTACTTC
-	11	TRBV28	TRBJ2-3	-	CASRGGNTQYF	TGTGCCAGCAGAGGGGGGAATACGCAGTATTTT
-	12	TRBV27	TRBJ2-1	once	CASSLTGYEQFF	TGTGCCAGCAGTTTAACTGGCTATGAGCAGTTCTTC
-	14	TRBV30	TRBJ1-1	few	CAWSPPGHPVEAFF	TGTGCCTGGAGCCCTCCGGGACACCCGGTTGAAGCTTTCTTT
-	12	TRBV28	TRBJ2-3	-	CTSSQTVDTQYF	TGTACCAGCAGTCAGACTGTAGATACGCAGTATTTT
TRBD1	15	TRBV11-2	TRBJ2-5	once	CASSQGTGAQETQYF	TGTGCCAGCAGCCAGGGGACAGGGGCCCAAGAGACCCAGTACTTC
TRBD1	15	TRBV16	TRBJ2-7	-	CASSSLGTGDTEQYF	TGTGCCAGCAGCTCCCTAGGGACAGGGGATACCGAGCAGTACTTC
TRBD1	15	TRBV7-2	TRBJ2-3	large	CASSPGQGNTDTQYF	TGTGCCAGCAGCCCAGGACAGGGCAACACAGATACGCAGTATTTT
-	15	TRBV5-1	TRBJ2-5	-	CASSLGPTAQETQYF	TGCGCCAGCAGCTTGGGGCCGACGGCCCAAGAGACCCAGTACTTC
-	14	TRBV28	TRBJ2-3	-	CASSLIGDTDTQYF	TGTGCCAGCAGTTTGATAGGGGACACAGATACGCAGTATTTT
-	15	TRBV5-1	TRBJ2-5	-	CASSSLTGFQETQYF	TGCGCCAGCAGCTCCTTGACAGGATTCCAAGAGACCCAGTACTTC
-	18	TRBV29-1	TRBJ2-1	-	CSVEVPSGVRQGVDEQFF	TGCAGCGTTGAAGTGCCTAGCGGAGTCCGTCAGGGGGTGGATGAGCAGTTCTTC
-	19	TRBV7-9	TRBJ1-3	-	CASSLYYRGRSYSGNTIYF	TGTGCCAGCAGCTTATATTATCGTGGCAGGTCCTACTCTGGAAACACCATATATTTT
TRBD1	18	TRBV27	TRBJ2-2	-	CTSSSTTTSTGAVGELFF	TGTACCAGCAGTTCAACAACAACGAGTACAGGGGCGGTGGGGGAGCTGTTTTTT
-	16	TRBV28	TRBJ1-5	-	CASSLSRGLGNQPQHF	TGTGCCAGCAGTTTAAGTCGGGGGCTTGGCAATCAGCCCCAGCATTTT
-	14	TRBV5-6	TRBJ1-5	-	CASSFRGGRQPQHF	TGTGCCAGCAGCTTTAGGGGGGGGCGGCAGCCCCAGCATTTT
-	15	TRBV4-1	TRBJ1-2	-	CASSQNEQGVYGYTF	TGCGCCAGCAGCCAAAACGAGCAGGGCGTCTATGGCTACACCTTC
-	13	TRBV19	TRBJ1-1	few	CASGDGYGTEAFF	TGTGCCAGTGGCGACGGGTACGGCACTGAAGCTTTCTTT
-	14	TRBV9	TRBJ2-3	-	CASSVEGATDTQYF	TGTGCCAGCAGCGTAGAAGGGGCCACAGATACGCAGTATTTT
TRBD2	16	TRBV5-6	TRBJ2-1	-	CASSLVAGGSYNEQFF	TGTGCCAGCAGCTTGGTGGCGGGAGGTTCCTACAATGAGCAGTTCTTC
-	13	TRBV11-2	TRBJ1-1	once	CASSLGLFTEAFF	TGTGCCAGCAGCTTGGGGTTATTCACTGAAGCTTTCTTT
TRBD1	16	TRBV2	TRBJ1-5	few	CASSPGTGDYNQPQHF	TGTGCCAGCAGTCCCGGGACAGGGGATTACAATCAGCCCCAGCATTTT
-	15	TRBV11-2	TRBJ2-6	-	CASSTLGSGANVLTF	TGTGCCAGCAGTACTCTGGGGTCTGGGGCCAACGTCCTGACTTTC
-	14	TRBV9	TRBJ2-2	medium-sized	CASSSGGDTGELFF	TGTGCCAGCAGCTCAGGGGGGGACACCGGGGAGCTGTTTTTT